This T cell receptor beta chain stems from a study of blood T cell repertoires in COVID-19. At the level of the study: Sources were T cells, B-cell-depleted T cells, or PBMCs; the material itself was cDNA or gDNA.

Per the authors' pipeline: Amplified reference gene primers provided the basis for estimating nucleated cell counts. The data were produced by immunoSEQ multiplex PCR, yet TCRdb's version contains in-frame clones alone and is incomplete. V, J and clone size are taken as reported in that table, and D and trimming were inferred from the DNA itself. The table has 95,000 to 150,000 clones, approximately 90% seen once. In germline, CDR1 is SGHAT, CDR2 FQNNGV. V was pared by 0 bases and J by 1 base, with 6 bases of the junction left unmatched. CDR3 length: 17 residues. Patients at the Seattle site were enrolled during active infection and followed longitudinally.

Sequencing was carried out using peripheral blood. The receptor's source is a man aged 50 to 60 with COVID-19, enrolled during active disease. The chain is built from TRBV11-2 and TRBJ2-1, with 7 positions matching TRBD2. The CDR3 DNA reads as TGTGCCAGCAGCTTAGATAAGCGGGGCAATTCCTACAATGAGCAGTTCTTC. The encoded protein is CASSLDKRGNSYNEQFF.